This T cell receptor beta chain is drawn from a study of cytomegalovirus exposure and HLA in healthy donors. General observations from the study: Cytomegalovirus association was assigned to about 150 TCR beta chains. That first-cohort TCR clusters tended to co-occur in the 100 to 150 validation repertoires was found in a later analysis.

Some clones are missing from TCRdb's copy, which holds only in-frame ones; the method was immunoSEQ multiplex PCR. Among roughly 98,000 clones listed, over 75% were seen once. Regarding this clone: Its cognate antigen is unknown.

The donors were in the roughly 130-subject validation cohort, distinct from the approximately 730-subject first cohort. The sequenced sample was PBMCs. This clonotype was sampled from a man aged 18 to 29 in good health and CMV-seropositive.

CDR3: CSVEFGSPRNEQYF. CDR3 sequence (DNA): TGCAGCGTTGAATTCGGGTCACCGAGGAACGAGCAGTACTTC. The rearrangement links TRBV29-1 to TRBJ2-7; D gene unclear. Germline loops: CDR1 SQVTM, CDR2 ANQGSEA. The CDR3 is 14 amino acids. V gave up 2 bases and J gave up 5 bases, with 16 bases separating them.